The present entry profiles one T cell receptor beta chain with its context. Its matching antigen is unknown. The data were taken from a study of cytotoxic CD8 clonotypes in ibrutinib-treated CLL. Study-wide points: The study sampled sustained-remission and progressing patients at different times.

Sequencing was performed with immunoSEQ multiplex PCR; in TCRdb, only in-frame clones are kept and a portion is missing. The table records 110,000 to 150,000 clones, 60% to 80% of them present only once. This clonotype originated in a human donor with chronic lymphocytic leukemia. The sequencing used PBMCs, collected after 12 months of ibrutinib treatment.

Here the CDR3 reads CASSPSPGLAGDTDTQYF. The DNA of the CDR3 is TGTGCCAGCTCACCATCTCCGGGACTAGCGGGGGACACAGATACGCAGTATTTT. The V and J genes are TRBV18 and TRBJ2-3; 14 bases are shared with TRBD2. This CDR3 has 18 residues. V was pared by 2 bases and J by 2 bases, with 6 bases of the junction left unmatched. Germline loops: CDR1 KGHSH, CDR2 LQKENI.